A single sample gave rise to the 30 T cell receptor beta chains below, sequenced in a study of cytomegalovirus exposure and HLA in healthy donors. PCR amplification relied on 60 Vbeta primers (plus 13 Jbeta primers). TCRdb keeps only in-frame clones here, not all; method: immunoSEQ multiplex PCR. This sample's table reports about 140,000 clones. Sequenced input: PBMCs. These receptors all come from a male donor in good health and CMV-seronegative.

This chain links TRBV6-5 with TRBJ1-2, with D possibly TRBD1 on 5 matching bases. CDR3 length: 13 amino acids. CDR1 and CDR2 (germline): MNHEY, SVGAGI. The germline V and J ends were trimmed by 7 bases and 4 bases, with 13 bases remaining between them. In DNA form, the CDR3 reads TGTGCCAGCACCCCCTGGAGGGGCTATGGCTACACCTTC. Amino acid sequence: CASTPWRGYGYTF.

This rearrangement joins TRBV18 to TRBJ2-3; D assignment may be TRBD1 or TRBD2 (7 bases each). The V end was cut by 6 bases, the J end by 4 bases, with 14 bases between. Per the germline V gene, CDR1 is KGHSH and CDR2 is LQKENI. The CDR3 contains 14 residues. In nucleotides, the CDR3 is TGTGCCAGCTCCCCAGGGGGGGGCCCAGATACGCAGTATTTT. This gives the protein CASSPGGGPDTQYF.

The J gene is TRBJ2-7, the V gene TRBV7-9, with a tentative D call TRBD2 (5 bases). The CDR3 length is 14 residues. CDR1 and CDR2 (germline): SEHNR, FQNEAQ (reference sequence). Trimming pared 3 bases from V and 2 bases from J, leaving 11 bases between. The chain's CDR3 is CASSFSGRPYEQYF. In DNA form, the CDR3 reads TGTGCCAGCAGCTTCAGCGGTAGACCCTACGAGCAGTACTTC.

J is TRBJ2-2 and V is TRBV5-6; 15 bases are shared with TRBD2. Trimming took 6 bases from V and 5 from J; bases not matched to a gene: 2. Germline CDR1 and CDR2: SGHDT and YYEEEE. This CDR3 contains 15 residues. The CDR3, as DNA: TGTGCCAGCAACGGACTAGCGGGGGGGACCGGGGAGCTGTTTTTT. This translates into CASNGLAGGTGELFF. Full variable domain (outside the CDR3, taken from reference TRBV5-6 and TRBJ2-2): DAGVTQSPTHLIKTRGQQVTLRCSPKSGHDTVSWYQQALGQGPQFIFQYYEEEERQRGNFPDRFSGHQFPNYSSELNVNALLLGDSALYLCASNGLAGGTGELFFGEGSRLTVL.

V usage is TRBV10-3 and J usage is TRBJ1-5; possible D gene TRBD1, 5 bases. The germline V and J ends were trimmed by 5 bases and 4 bases, with 9 bases remaining between them. CDR1 ENHRY and CDR2 SYGVKD come from the germline V gene. The CDR3 is 13 amino acids. CDR3: CAISSQGNQPQHF. The CDR3 nucleotides read TGTGCCATCAGTTCTCAGGGAAATCAGCCCCAGCATTTT.

V and J are TRBV19 and TRBJ1-1; 8 nucleotides line up with TRBD1. Trimming removed 6 bases from V and 0 bases from J; junction bases left unmatched: 6. Germline CDR1 LNHDA, CDR2 SQIVND (reference sequence). The CDR3 is 15 amino acids. In DNA form, the CDR3 reads TGTGCCAGTAGGCGCAAGACAGGGGTGAACACTGAAGCTTTCTTT. This codes for CASRRKTGVNTEAFF.

DNA for the CDR3: TGCGCCAGCAGTGGACAAACCCACGAGCAGTACTTC. This gives the protein CASSGQTHEQYF. The J gene is TRBJ2-7, the V gene TRBV10-1; D unresolved. V lost 4 bases and J lost 5, with 9 bases in between. The CDR3 is made up of 12 amino acids. Germline values: CDR1 WNHNN, CDR2 SYGVQD (reference sequence).

V is TRBV5-6 and J is TRBJ1-5; a weak D match, TRBD1 (5 bases). V was pared by 5 bases and J by 4 bases, with 10 bases between. Germline CDR1 and CDR2: SGHDT and YYEEEE. This CDR3 is 13 amino acids long. The CDR3 loop is CASSNGGNQPQHF. The CDR3 DNA follows: TGTGCCAGCAGTAATGGGGGGAATCAGCCCCAGCATTTT.

The gene calls are TRBV28 and TRBJ2-5; D remains unclear. This CDR3 has 12 amino acids. Deletions cut 6 bases from V and 5 bases from J, with 10 bases between. CDR1 is MDHEN and CDR2 is SYDVKM in the germline V gene. The CDR3 loop reads CASRRRRETQYF. Here the CDR3 DNA reads TGTGCCAGCAGACGGCGGCGGGAGACCCAGTACTTC.

This chain links TRBV25-1 with TRBJ2-7; TRBD1 agrees at 11 bases. The J segment lost 7 bases and the V segment lost 3 bases, leaving 2 bases of the junction unmatched. Germline loops: CDR1 MGHDK, CDR2 SYGVNS. The CDR3 extends over 13 amino acids. The CDR3 protein is CASSEGQGDEQYF. In DNA form, the CDR3 reads TGTGCCAGCAGTGAGGGACAGGGGGATGAGCAGTACTTC.

The V call is TRBV5-1, the J call TRBJ2-7; 14 bases match TRBD2. CDR1 is SGHRS and CDR2 is YFSETQ in the germline V gene. V lost 3 bases, J lost 6 bases, and 8 bases stayed unmatched. The CDR3 is 16 residues long. CDR3: CASSSPPGLAGVEQYF. The DNA of the CDR3 is TGCGCCAGCAGCTCTCCCCCGGGACTAGCGGGAGTCGAGCAGTACTTC.

The rearrangement uses TRBV27 and TRBJ2-2, with 8 bases that match TRBD1. CDR1 and CDR2 from the germline V gene are MNHEY and SMNVEV (reference sequence). The CDR3 sequence is 17 residues long. With V trimmed by 0 bases and J by 5 bases, 8 bases remained unmatched. In DNA form, the CDR3 reads TGTGCCAGCAGTTTATCGGGGGACAGGAGAAGAACCGGGGAGCTGTTTTTT. Protein product: CASSLSGDRRRTGELFF.

The rearrangement links TRBV9 to TRBJ1-1; no clear D. Trimming took 4 bases from V and 3 from J, leaving 13 bases between them. Germline CDR1 reads SGDLS; CDR2 reads YYNGEE. CDR3 size: 14 residues. CDR3 amino acids: CASSPRLRDTEAFF. CDR3 sequence (DNA): TGTGCCAGCAGCCCGAGGTTGAGGGACACTGAAGCTTTCTTT.

The chain has TRBV18 and TRBJ2-1; 7 bases map to TRBD2. Germline CDR1 and CDR2: KGHSH and LQKENI. The CDR3 has 14 amino acids. V gave up 0 bases and J gave up 7 bases; unmatched junction bases: 3. The CDR3 bases are TGTGCCAGCTCACCACCGTGGGGGGGTAATGAGCAGTTCTTC. It yields the protein CASSPPWGGNEQFF.

The J gene is TRBJ1-4, the V gene TRBV30; no definite D call. Germline V gives CDR1 GTSNPN, CDR2 SVGIG (reference sequence). The CDR3 runs to 13 residues. Trimming removed 0 bases from V and 11 bases from J, with 13 bases in between. This CDR3 reads CAWSVLPDFKLFF. In DNA, the CDR3 is TGTGCCTGGAGTGTACTACCGGACTTTAAACTGTTTTTT.

The chain uses TRBV10-3 and TRBJ1-2; 7 bases are a match to TRBD1. The germline CDR1 and CDR2 sequences are ENHRY and SYGVKD. V trimming: 6 bases; J trimming: 3 bases; junction bases outside the gene matches: 13. This CDR3 region has 16 residues. In nucleotides, the CDR3 is TGTGCCATCAGCCGTGACAGGGAGCAAAGCGACTATGGCTACACCTTC. Its translation: CAISRDREQSDYGYTF.

The V call is TRBV5-1, the J call TRBJ2-7; unclear D gene. Germline V gives CDR1 SGHRS, CDR2 YFSETQ. The CDR3 is 13 amino acids. V was pared by 4 bases and J by 1 base, with 9 bases between. CDR3: CASSRDNSYEQYF. In DNA, the CDR3 is TGCGCCAGCAGCCGAGACAATTCCTACGAGCAGTACTTC.

V is TRBV11-1 and J is TRBJ2-7; 12 nucleotides align to TRBD1. Trimming took 5 bases from V and 6 from J; bases not matched to a gene: 5. The CDR3 is 14 residues long. From germline, CDR1 is SGHAT and CDR2 FQDESV (reference sequence). The CDR3 DNA sequence: TGTGCCAGCAGCCCGGGGACAGGGGGCCTCGAGCAGTACTTC. Its protein product is CASSPGTGGLEQYF.

The V and J genes are TRBV4-3 and TRBJ2-5; the match to TRBD2 covers 7 bases. CDR3 length: 15 amino acids. Germline trimming cut 1 base from V and 4 bases from J; bases unmatched to any gene: 6. Germline CDR1 LGHNA, CDR2 YSLEER. The CDR3 spells CASSQVQAGLETQYF. In DNA form, the CDR3 reads TGCGCCAGCAGCCAAGTTCAAGCGGGGCTAGAGACCCAGTACTTC.

The chain is built from TRBV4-1 and TRBJ2-7, with 9 bases lining up with TRBD1. Germline CDR1 MGHRA, CDR2 YSYEKL. Trimming removed 0 bases from V and 3 bases from J; junction bases left unmatched: 9. The CDR3 sequence is 17 residues long. CDR3 coding DNA: TGCGCCAGCAGCCAAGAGGCCCGGGACAGGGACGGCTACGAGCAGTACTTC. It translates to CASSQEARDRDGYEQYF.

The chain employs TRBV5-1 and TRBJ2-7, with 8 bases that match TRBD1. Germline CDR1 SGHRS, CDR2 YFSETQ. This CDR3 spans 14 amino acids. V lost 0 bases to trimming and J lost 5 bases; unmatched junction nucleotides: 4. DNA of the CDR3: TGCGCCAGCAGCTTGGCCGGACAGGGCCACGAGCAGTACTTC. This translates into CASSLAGQGHEQYF.

This sequence joins TRBV30 and TRBJ2-3; 10 bases fit TRBD2. The trim removed 3 bases at V and 5 bases at J, leaving 11 bases unmatched. Looked up from germline, CDR1 is GTSNPN and CDR2 is SVGIG (reference sequence). The length of the CDR3 is 16 residues. The DNA of the CDR3 is TGTGCCTGGAGGGCGTTGAGAGCGGGGGGGTTAGATACGCAGTATTTT. Its protein product is CAWRALRAGGLDTQYF.

This chain uses TRBV27 with TRBJ1-1; TRBD1 agrees at 7 bases. Losses at the gene ends were 0 bases for V and 4 bases for J; bases not matched to a gene: 5. The CDR3 is 15 residues long. Germline values: CDR1 MNHEY, CDR2 SMNVEV (reference sequence). The CDR3 sequence is CASSLSEGAITEAFF. As DNA, the CDR3 is TGTGCCAGCAGTTTATCAGAGGGGGCGATCACTGAAGCTTTCTTT.

This chain connects TRBV5-6 to TRBJ1-3; D uncertain. V was clipped by 0 bases and J by 0 bases, with 13 bases between them. In germline, CDR1 is SGHDT, CDR2 YYEEEE. The CDR3 totals 17 residues. The CDR3 here is CASSLGTRVYSGNTIYF. The CDR3 nucleotides read TGTGCCAGCAGCTTGGGCACCCGGGTCTACTCTGGAAACACCATATATTTT.

V usage is TRBV7-8 and J usage is TRBJ1-5, with 7 bases identical to TRBD1. V gave up 0 bases and J gave up 2 bases; unmatched junction bases: 1. From germline, CDR1 is SGHVS and CDR2 FQNEAQ. The CDR3 is 15 residues long. The CDR3 coding sequence is TGTGCCAGCAGCTTAGCAGGACAGGGCAATCAGCCCCAGCATTTT. It codes for CASSLAGQGNQPQHF.

The V call is TRBV6-6, the J call TRBJ1-1, with a possible D match to TRBD1 (6 bases). Germline V gene sequence: CDR1 MNHNY, CDR2 SVGAGI (reference sequence). Trimming removed 2 bases from V and 4 bases from J, with 11 bases in between. The CDR3 totals 14 residues. For the CDR3, the DNA is TGTGCCAGCAGTTACACAGGGATCGGCACTGAAGCTTTCTTT. It is translated as CASSYTGIGTEAFF.

The chain has TRBV18 and TRBJ2-7; D gene uncertain. This CDR3 region has 13 residues. V was clipped by 3 bases and J by 0 bases, with 6 bases between them. The germline V gene has CDR1 KGHSH and CDR2 LQKENI. The CDR3 reads CASSPASSYEQYF. The CDR3 DNA sequence: TGTGCCAGCTCACCCGCGTCCTCCTACGAGCAGTACTTC.

V gene TRBV14 combines with J gene TRBJ2-2; D possibly corresponds to TRBD1 (6 bases). The CDR3 is 16 amino acids. Trimming took off 4 bases at V and 1 base at J, with 13 bases between the two ends. Germline lookup yields CDR1 SGHDN and CDR2 FVKESK. DNA for the CDR3: TGTGCCAGCAGCCCTCTGGGGACATTGAACACCGGGGAGCTGTTTTTT. This sequence encodes CASSPLGTLNTGELFF.

The V call is TRBV19, the J call TRBJ2-1; 7 nucleotides match TRBD1. The CDR3 runs to 15 residues. Germline V gene sequence: CDR1 LNHDA, CDR2 SQIVND (reference sequence). V lost 5 bases and J lost 0; bases outside the gene matches: 4. The CDR3 reads CASSYRGSSYNEQFF. The DNA of the CDR3 is TGTGCCAGTAGTTACAGGGGAAGCTCCTACAATGAGCAGTTCTTC.

The rearrangement joins TRBV30 to TRBJ2-7; a possible D gene is TRBD2 (6 bases). The V and J ends lost 3 bases and 2 bases respectively, with 11 bases between them. CDR3 length: 13 amino acids. Germline values: CDR1 GTSNPN, CDR2 SVGIG (reference sequence). CDR3 coding DNA: TGTGCCTGGAGCCCGGGACTTACCTACGAGCAGTACTTC. Translating gives CAWSPGLTYEQYF. Filled out from reference TRBV30 and TRBJ2-7, the complete variable domain reads SQTIHQWPATLVQPVGSPLSLECTVEGTSNPNLYWYRQAAGRGLQLLFYSVGIGQISSEVPQNLSASRPQDRQFILSSKKLLLSDSGFYLCAWSPGLTYEQYFGPGTRLTVT.